This TCR beta chain was identified during a study of neoadjuvant anti-PD-1 for oral cavity cancer. Six replicates per PBMC sample, mostly from 480 ng of genomic DNA. Data came from immunoSEQ multiplex PCR; TCRdb stores just in-frame clones and leaves some out. The sample carries under 15,000 clones, 71% recorded once. Germline V gene data show CDR1 as SEHNR and CDR2 as FQNEAQ (reference sequence). The V segment lost 4 bases and the J segment 1 base; nucleotides outside the gene matches: 8. The CDR3 is made up of 16 amino acids. As to time point: after neoadjuvant nivolumab, at surgical resection. This TCR was sampled from a person aged 35 to 85 with oral cavity squamous cell carcinoma. Specimen: PBMCs, collected after nivolumab (anti-PD-1) treatment. J is TRBJ2-5 and V is TRBV7-9; 8 nucleotides agree with TRBD2. CDR3: CASSYIPGTSQETQYF. CDR3 DNA: TGTGCCAGCAGCTACATCCCCGGGACTAGCCAAGAGACCCAGTACTTC.